Listed here is a single T cell receptor (beta chain). Its antigen is not yet known. No qualities accompany the bases; no much larger clone lies one base away. The CDR3 goes from the cysteine to the phenylalanine over 18 residues. CDR3 DNA is the only sequence kept; it has 54 bases, read in frame from the first base. The V and J ends are trimmed by 2 bases and 3 bases, leaving 23 bases between them. Reading the germline V gene gives CDR1 SGHDT and CDR2 YYEEEE. The collaborating institutions used their own protocols to collect whole blood in K2EDTA tubes. Collaborator samples were shipped for TCRbeta analysis as frozen whole blood, isolated PBMCs, or DNA extracted from either sample type. These data come from a study of blood T cell repertoires in COVID-19 (TCRdb year 2020). Background for the entire study: Samples from collaborators originated in the United States, Italy and Spain and spanned both the acute and convalescent phases of COVID-19. The prospective study material was composed of cDNA or gDNA derived from T cells, B-cell-depleted T cells, or PBMCs. Deeply sampled blood TCRbeta repertoires from subjects exposed to, actively infected with, or recovered from COVID-19 were included in the dataset. A freely available public database, intended as a resource for researchers studying the immune response to SARS-CoV-2, is where the repertoires were released. The samples were drawn from two sources: the first 160 participants of the ongoing ImmuneRACE study, and over 950 subjects contributed by 6 global collaborators. Nearly every sample came with metadata listing a de-identified subject ID, COVID-19 status, age in years and sex. Where HLA class I and class II types were available, the types were taken from metadata supplied by the sample provider, not from assay-based typing.

Points the paper makes about the study in general: The quantity of clinical and demographic metadata differed by source and by participant and was supplied without curation.

TCRbeta CDR3 regions were amplified from genomic DNA by means of the immunoSEQ Assay, a bias-controlled multiplex PCR. As for how the authors treated the data: The number of nucleated cells in each sample was estimated by amplification of reference gene primers within the assay. To quantify the absolute abundance of each unique TCRbeta CDR3 rearrangement, sequence reads were collapsed and filtered. For each sample, productive Simpson clonality was calculated as the square root of Simpson's diversity index over productive rearrangements. TCRdb stores this immuneACCESS table with in-frame sequences only. Part of the clones is absent; in the studies checked, under half of the shortfall reflects unresolved V genes, and no reason is known for the rest. D and trimming were read from the DNA, whereas the V and J calls and clone size are those reported in that table. The sample table holds around 30,000 clones, of which less than 95% were seen once. Of the sample, roughly a fifth is held by the ten largest clones.

This sequence originates from a man at least 80 years old with acute or convalescent COVID-19. This receptor chain uses TRBV5-6 and TRBJ1-2; TRBD1 is possibly the D segment (5 matching bases). The sample taken for sequencing was peripheral blood. The CDR3 corresponds to CASSLGGGNLLIDYGYTF. The nucleotide sequence reads TGTGCCAGCAGCTTAGGTGGGGGGAACCTCTTAATCGACTATGGCTACACCTTC.